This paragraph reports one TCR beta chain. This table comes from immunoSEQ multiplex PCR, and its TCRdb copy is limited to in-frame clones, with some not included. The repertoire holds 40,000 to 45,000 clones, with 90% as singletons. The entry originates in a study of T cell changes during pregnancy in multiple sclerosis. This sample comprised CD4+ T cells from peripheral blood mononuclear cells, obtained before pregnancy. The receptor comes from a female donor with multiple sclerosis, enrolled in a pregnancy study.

The CDR3 loop reads CASSRPGDRPGELFF. CDR3 nucleotide sequence: TGTGCCAGTAGTCGGCCAGGGGATCGTCCCGGGGAGCTGTTTTTT. This rearrangement joins TRBV19 to TRBJ2-2; D possibly corresponds to TRBD1 (6 bases). In germline, CDR1 is LNHDA, CDR2 SQIVND (reference sequence). This CDR3 is built from 15 residues. Deletions cut 5 bases from V and 6 bases from J, with 16 bases between.